The 21 T cell receptor beta chains given below trace back to one sample, sequenced in a study of identical twins' blood T cells. Via MiXCR, TCRdb re-called the 5' RACE reads, giving one row per CDR3 protein. The sample includes a few hundred thousand distinct CDR3 sequences, roughly 28% of them seen just once. The sample taken for sequencing was PBMCs. Receptors originate from a woman aged 18-49 years in good health.

The V and J genes are TRBV20-1 and TRBJ1-1, with D uncertain. CDR3 length equals 12 residues. CDR1 and CDR2 (germline): DFQATT, SNEGSKA (reference sequence). Trimming removed 2 bases from V and 7 bases from J, with 11 bases in between. Here the CDR3 DNA reads TGCAGTGCTAGACGTCCAGATTTTGAAGCTTTCTTT. It specifies CSARRPDFEAFF.

About this clonotype: This likely comes from a read error, as the CDR3 has no conserved phenylalanine or tryptophan at its end. V gene TRBV6-6 combines with J gene TRBJ1-1; D might be TRBD1 (5 bases). This CDR3 has 12 residues. V dropped 11 bases and J dropped 5 bases, with 15 bases sitting between them. Germline V CDR1 and CDR2: MNHNY, SVGAGI (reference sequence). The CDR3 reads CAFSGTGTEAFS. In nucleotides, the CDR3 is TGTGCCTTCTCAGGGACGGGTACTGAAGCTTTCTCT.

Turning to this clonotype: The conserved phenylalanine or tryptophan normally closing the CDR3 is absent here, so this likely arose from a read error. The chain uses TRBV5-1 and TRBJ2-1; 8 nucleotides match TRBD2. The CDR3 has 16 amino acids. Germline V gene sequence: CDR1 SGHRS, CDR2 YFSETQ. Losses at the gene ends were 4 bases for V and 0 bases for J; bases not matched to a gene: 6. Here the CDR3 DNA reads TGCGCCAGCAGCCTGTTAGCGGGGATCTCCTACAATGAGCAGTTCTCC. Its translation: CASSLLAGISYNEQFS.

In this sample, this clonotype turned up many times. This rearrangement joins TRBV20-1 to TRBJ1-2, with D possibly TRBD1 on 5 matching bases. The V gene's germline CDR1 is DFQATT and CDR2 SNEGSKA (reference sequence). Trimming cost V 3 bases and J 4 bases, with 12 bases left between them. The CDR3 sequence is 13 residues long. The DNA for the CDR3 is TGCAGTGCTAGGGCCTCCCAGGGCTATGGCTACACCTTC. This encodes CSARASQGYGYTF.

V and J are TRBV6-2 or TRBV6-3 and TRBJ2-1; D is unresolved. V dropped 5 bases and J dropped 4 bases, with 15 bases sitting between them. The CDR3 covers 15 residues. The germline V gene has CDR1 MNHEY and CDR2 SVGEGT. The CDR3 sequence is CASSPIRSVYNEQFF. CDR3 sequence (DNA): TGTGCCAGCAGTCCTATCAGGAGCGTGTACAATGAGCAGTTCTTC.

This sequence joins TRBV20-1 and TRBJ1-5; 11 nucleotides align to TRBD1. CDR3 length equals 15 residues. In germline, CDR1 is DFQATT, CDR2 SNEGSKA (reference sequence). V shed 5 bases and J 7 bases; nucleotides not matched to a gene: 10. The CDR3 DNA is TGCAGTGCTCGGAGGACAGGGGGCGTAGGACAGCCCCAGCATTTT. The encoded protein is CSARRTGGVGQPQHF.

This chain uses TRBV4-1 with TRBJ2-1, with unresolved D. CDR1 and CDR2 from the germline V gene are MGHRA and YSYEKL. The V gene lost 0 bases and the J gene lost 0 bases, with 15 bases spanning the gap. The CDR3 sequence is 18 residues long. CDR3 loop: CASSQDKARRSSYNEQFF. The CDR3, as DNA: TGCGCCAGCAGCCAAGATAAAGCCCGCCGCAGCTCCTACAATGAGCAGTTCTTC.

The table lists this clonotype with a few counts. The chain combines TRBV10-2 with TRBJ2-7; D is ambiguous. CDR1 and CDR2 from the germline V gene are WSHSY and SAAADI. There are 13 residues in the CDR3. The V end was cut by 0 bases, the J end by 2 bases, with 5 bases between. In DNA, the CDR3 is TGCGCCAGCAGTGAGTCCTCAGCCTACGAGCAGTACTTC. Amino acid sequence: CASSESSAYEQYF.

A few counts support this clonotype. The genes are TRBV7-2 and TRBJ2-1; possible D gene TRBD2, 5 bases. CDR3 length equals 14 residues. The germline gives CDR1 SGHTA, CDR2 FQGNSA. V lost 3 bases, J lost 7 bases, and 13 bases lay in between. In DNA form, the CDR3 reads TGTGCCAGCAGCTTTCGACGGACTTTAAATGAGCAGTTCTTC. This gives the protein CASSFRRTLNEQFF.

This clonotype was observed many times. The V gene is TRBV12-3 or TRBV12-4, the J gene TRBJ1-2, with a tentative D call TRBD1 (6 bases). CDR3 size: 15 residues. Deletions cut 2 bases from V and 2 bases from J, with 12 bases between. This CDR3 is CASSLSGGFNYGYTF. The DNA for the CDR3 is TGTGCCAGCAGTTTATCCGGGGGCTTCAACTATGGCTACACCTTC.

This rearrangement joins TRBV5-4 to TRBJ1-6, with D unclear. Germline V gene data show CDR1 as SGHNT and CDR2 as YYREEE (reference sequence). Trimming took 4 bases from V and 4 from J, leaving 21 bases between them. This CDR3 contains 18 residues. As DNA, the CDR3 is TGTGCCAGCAGCCCAGATGTCCGGGAGCTGGGATATAATTCACCCCTCCACTTT. Protein: CASSPDVRELGYNSPLHF.

This clonotype was found a few times. The DNA of the CDR3 is TGCGCCAGCAGTCCTTCGCGCCAACTCTACGAGCAGTACTTC. It specifies CASSPSRQLYEQYF. The rearrangement joins TRBV4-3 to TRBJ2-7, with D uncertain. In germline, CDR1 is LGHNA, CDR2 YSLEER. Trimming shortened V by 6 bases and J by 3 bases, and 15 bases separated the two germline ends. This CDR3 region has 14 residues.

This clonotype has more than one count but fewer than ten. This rearrangement joins TRBV2 to TRBJ1-1; D remains ambiguous. Trimming removed 6 bases from V and 1 base from J, with 9 bases in between. CDR3 length: 13 amino acids. Germline CDR1 SNHLY, CDR2 FYNNEI. The CDR3 DNA sequence: TGTGCCAGCAGACCAACGGCGAACACTGAAGCTTTCTTT. Protein: CASRPTANTEAFF. Complete variable domain (other parts from reference TRBV2 and TRBJ1-1): EPEVTQTPSHQVTQMGQEVILRCVPISNHLYFYWYRQILGQKVEFLVSFYNNEISEKSEIFDDQFSVERPDGSNFTLKIRSTKLEDSAMYFCASRPTANTEAFFGQGTRLTVV.

As regards this clonotype: The CDR3 ends on some other residue instead of the conserved phenylalanine or tryptophan, so this is likely a read error. This chain joins TRBV2 and TRBJ1-2; D ambiguous. The CDR3 spans 11 residues. Germline V gives CDR1 SNHLY, CDR2 FYNNEI. V was trimmed by 8 bases and J by 6 bases, leaving 10 bases between them. CDR3 sequence (DNA): TGTGCCAGCCCCCACGGGAATGGCTACACCCTC. Amino acids: CASPHGNGYTL.

The rearrangement uses TRBV10-1 and TRBJ2-7; D is ambiguous. V lost 3 bases, J lost 1 base, and 13 bases lay in between. Germline V gives CDR1 WNHNN, CDR2 SYGVQD (reference sequence). The CDR3 runs to 15 residues. The CDR3 is CASSDRSVGSYEQYF. In DNA, the CDR3 is TGCGCCAGCAGTGATCGGTCCGTTGGGTCCTACGAGCAGTACTTC.

This chain joins TRBV7-2 and TRBJ1-5, with D uncertain. Germline V gene data show CDR1 as SGHTA and CDR2 as FQGNSA. The V end lost 4 bases, the J end lost 3 bases, and 13 bases lay between the germline ends. The CDR3 is made up of 15 amino acids. CDR3 nucleotides: TGTGCCAGCAGCTACCAAAGCTCCTCCAATCAGCCCCAGCATTTT. Protein: CASSYQSSSNQPQHF.

The chain employs TRBV20-1 and TRBJ1-5; possible D gene TRBD1, 6 bases. The CDR3 consists of 12 residues. V lost 7 bases and J 2 bases, leaving 9 bases between the germline ends. Germline V gene data show CDR1 as DFQATT and CDR2 as SNEGSKA (reference sequence). The CDR3 DNA reads as TGCAGTGGAAGACAGGGCAATCAGCCCCAGCATTTT. Encoded protein: CSGRQGNQPQHF.

This clonotype came up many times. V is TRBV6-5 and J is TRBJ2-3; D tentatively fits TRBD1 or TRBD2 (5 bases each). The CDR3 has 12 amino acids. Germline lookup yields CDR1 MNHEY and CDR2 SVGAGI. Trimming took 10 bases from V and 1 from J, leaving 9 bases between them. The CDR3 DNA follows: TGTGCCACGGGGCCCCGCACAGATACGCAGTATTTT. Translated, it gives CATGPRTDTQYF.

This clonotype was counted between two and nine times. This chain links TRBV12-3 or TRBV12-4 with TRBJ1-1, with D maybe TRBD1 (6 bases). The V end was cut by 6 bases, the J end by 1 base, with 12 bases between. The CDR3 contains 14 residues. CDR3 coding DNA: TGTGCCAGCAGATACCCGGACAGGAACACTGAAGCTTTCTTT. This encodes CASRYPDRNTEAFF.

The V call is TRBV29-1, the J call TRBJ1-2, with a tentative D call TRBD1 (6 bases). CDR1 is SQVTM, CDR2 ANQGSEA, per germline. The CDR3 consists of 13 residues. V was shortened by 4 bases and J by 9 bases, with 18 bases between the two germline ends. CDR3 bases: TGCAGCGTTGGTCTCAGGGGCGTTCAAAGCTACACCTTC. Residues: CSVGLRGVQSYTF.

V and J are TRBV28 and TRBJ1-1; no clear D. V gave up 5 bases and J gave up 1 base, with 17 bases separating them. The CDR3 length is 16 residues. The germline V gene encodes CDR1 MDHEN and CDR2 SYDVKM. The CDR3 bases are TGTGCCAGCAGTCTCCCTTACGGGATGGGGAACACTGAAGCTTTCTTT. This encodes CASSLPYGMGNTEAFF.